The text below deals with one TCR beta chain. This sample was included in a study of blood T cell repertoires in COVID-19. At the level of the study: From the United States, Italy and Spain came samples of acute and convalescent COVID-19. In each case, the material was cDNA or gDNA derived from T cells, B-cell-depleted T cells, or PBMCs.

The assay was immunoSEQ multiplex PCR, and TCRdb's table has in-frame clones only and misses some. The profile shows about 130,000 clones, approximately 87% of them singletons. The CDR3 totals 15 residues. Germline V gene lookup returns CDR1 LGHNA and CDR2 YNFKEQ. V dropped 5 bases and J dropped 2 bases, with 14 bases sitting between them. The source of this sequence is a man between 65 and 85 years old with active COVID-19. The sample comprised peripheral blood. The chain employs TRBV4-2 and TRBJ2-3, with a possible D match to TRBD2 (5 bases). CDR3 nucleotides: TGTGCCAGCAGCTCGGGGAGTGAAGTCACAGATACGCAGTATTTT. Translation: CASSSGSEVTDTQYF.